The 21 T cell receptor beta chains listed next were all sequenced from one sample in a study of T-cell reconstitution after alpha-beta-depleted transplantation in children. Preparation of the TCRbeta library was carried out with unique molecular identifiers. From the PCR reads, TCRdb called clonotypes with MiXCR, one entry per CDR3 protein. The sample yields about 980,000 distinct CDR3 sequences, roughly 29% seen once. This specimen consisted of PBMCs, mostly from graft donor cells, obtained 360 days after TCRalphabeta/CD19-depleted stem cell transplant. The receptors shown here come from a boy less than two years old who had a stem cell transplant for SCID, so the T cells may come from the graft donor.

This clonotype was seen a few times. The chain has TRBV10-2 and TRBJ2-1; D ambiguous. The V end lost 3 bases, the J end lost 2 bases, and 2 bases lay between the germline ends. From germline, CDR1 is WSHSY and CDR2 SAAADI. The CDR3 contains 12 residues. The CDR3 spells CASSDAYNEQFF. In DNA, the CDR3 is TGCGCCAGCAGTGATGCCTACAATGAGCAGTTCTTC.

This clonotype was detected only a few times. The rearrangement joins TRBV7-8 to TRBJ2-1; 8 nucleotides match TRBD2. This CDR3 contains 16 residues. CDR1 is SGHVS, CDR2 FQNEAQ, per germline. The V and J ends lost 3 bases and 3 bases, in that order; junction bases with no gene match: 7. CDR3 DNA: TGTGCCAGCAGCTTTCCCCGGGGGGGAATCTACAATGAGCAGTTCTTC. As protein: CASSFPRGGIYNEQFF.

The chain carries TRBV4-1 and TRBJ2-7, with D maybe TRBD1 (6 bases). There are 15 residues in the CDR3. Germline values: CDR1 MGHRA, CDR2 YSYEKL. Trimming pared 2 bases from V and 0 bases from J, leaving 11 bases between. Here the CDR3 DNA reads TGCGCCAGCAGCCAACGGGACACGGACTCCTACGAGCAGTACTTC. Translating it yields CASSQRDTDSYEQYF.

The rearrangement uses TRBV7-2 and TRBJ2-1; 7 nucleotides match TRBD2. The CDR3 loop spans 16 amino acids. Unmatched junction bases numbered 6, after V lost 0 bases and J lost 4 bases. Germline V gene data show CDR1 as SGHTA and CDR2 as FQGNSA. The CDR3 bases are TGTGCCAGCAGCTTAGCGCTAGGGCGGGGGTACAATGAGCAGTTCTTC. It is translated as CASSLALGRGYNEQFF.

The chain is built from TRBV5-1 and TRBJ2-3; D uncertain. CDR1 is SGHRS and CDR2 is YFSETQ in the germline V gene. V lost 2 bases to trimming and J lost 7 bases, with 14 bases between them. The length of the CDR3 is 14 residues. CDR3 residues: CASSLVLYPNTQYF. The CDR3 DNA follows: TGCGCCAGCAGCTTAGTACTGTACCCAAATACGCAGTATTTT.

In its sample, this clonotype was seen a few times. This chain connects TRBV5-1 to TRBJ1-6; TRBD1 agrees at 7 bases. CDR1 is SGHRS, CDR2 YFSETQ, per germline. With V trimmed by 3 bases and J by 9 bases, 9 bases remained unmatched. CDR3 length equals 15 residues. The CDR3 here is CASSSAGQKGSPLHF. The DNA for the CDR3 is TGCGCCAGCAGCTCGGCGGGACAGAAGGGTTCACCCCTCCACTTT.

The J gene is TRBJ2-1, the V gene TRBV4-1; tentative D call: TRBD2 (6 bases). This CDR3 comprises 18 residues. Germline lookup yields CDR1 MGHRA and CDR2 YSYEKL. V was shortened by 0 bases and J by 0 bases, with 15 bases between the two germline ends. The CDR3 reads CASSQDFIGGPSYNEQFF. CDR3 nucleotide sequence: TGCGCCAGCAGCCAAGATTTTATCGGGGGACCCTCCTACAATGAGCAGTTCTTC.

This clonotype was seen a few times. The genes are TRBV4-1 and TRBJ2-2, with unresolved D. The CDR3 is 17 residues long. Per the germline V gene, CDR1 is MGHRA and CDR2 is YSYEKL. V gave up 3 bases and J gave up 1 base, with 15 bases separating them. The CDR3 DNA follows: TGCGCCAGCAGCCAGGTAGTGGGGATGGAGAACACCGGGGAGCTGTTTTTT. It encodes CASSQVVGMENTGELFF.

The gene calls are TRBV6-1 and TRBJ1-2, with a possible D match to TRBD1 (6 bases). Germline V gene sequence: CDR1 MNHNS, CDR2 SASEGT. This CDR3 contains 16 residues. V was shortened by 6 bases and J by 2 bases, with 19 bases between the two germline ends. CDR3: CASSGGATGSNYGYTF. The CDR3 nucleotides read TGTGCCAGCAGCGGGGGGGCGACAGGCTCAAACTATGGCTACACCTTC.

A few counts support this clonotype. This chain joins TRBV5-1 and TRBJ2-3; 7 bases map to TRBD2. Germline CDR1 reads SGHRS; CDR2 reads YFSETQ. J was trimmed by 3 bases and V by 4 bases; bases with no gene match: 8. The CDR3 has 15 residues. CDR3 loop: CASSPGHGGTDTQYF. CDR3 coding DNA: TGCGCCAGCAGCCCGGGGCACGGGGGGACAGATACGCAGTATTTT.

V is TRBV12-3 or TRBV12-4 and J is TRBJ2-5, with TRBD1 identical over 9 bases. Trimming at V came to 8 bases and at J to 2 bases, leaving 12 bases not matched to a gene. The CDR3 totals 16 residues. The CDR3 nucleotides are TGTGCCAGCTCGCGACAGGGGGATTGGTTTCAAGAGACCCAGTACTTC. Translation: CASSRQGDWFQETQYF.

This rearrangement joins TRBV7-2 to TRBJ2-5; either TRBD1 or TRBD2 may supply D (6 bases each). Deletions cut 0 bases from V and 4 bases from J, with 15 bases between. This CDR3 has 16 residues. CDR1 SGHTA and CDR2 FQGNSA come from the germline V gene. The CDR3, as DNA: TGTGCCAGCAGCTTAGCGCTTATCGGGGGCAGAGAGACCCAGTACTTC. As protein: CASSLALIGGRETQYF.

This clonotype was seen a handful of times. The J gene is TRBJ2-1, the V gene TRBV4-2; TRBD2 might be the D (5 bases). Germline V gene data show CDR1 as LGHNA and CDR2 as YNFKEQ. The CDR3 loop spans 16 amino acids. The germline V and J ends were trimmed by 2 bases and 6 bases, with 17 bases remaining between them. Here the CDR3 DNA reads TGTGCCAGCAGCCAACTTGATCCCCCAGAGGGCAATGAGCAGTTCTTC. Residues: CASSQLDPPEGNEQFF.

The chain recombines TRBV12-3 or TRBV12-4 with TRBJ1-3, with TRBD1 matching 11 bases. The ends lost 5 bases at V and 5 bases at J; junction bases unmatched: 5. The CDR3 extends over 15 amino acids. This chain's CDR3 is CASSRGQGARNTIYF. The CDR3 nucleotides read TGTGCCAGCAGTCGTGGACAGGGGGCAAGAAACACCATATATTTT.

This clonotype was observed a handful of times. Mismatch with germline at one junction end may stem from a read error. The gene calls are TRBV27 and TRBJ2-7; D unresolved. Germline values: CDR1 MNHEY, CDR2 SMNVEV (reference sequence). The CDR3 has 9 amino acids. The CDR3 loop reads CASSELKNF. The CDR3 coding sequence is TGTGCCAGCAGCGAACTCAAAAACTTC.

This sequence joins TRBV12-3 or TRBV12-4 and TRBJ2-7, with D hard to call. CDR3 size: 11 residues. Trimming removed 8 bases from V and 2 bases from J, with 7 bases in between. The chain's CDR3 is CASGWAYEQYF. The DNA for the CDR3 is TGTGCCAGCGGTTGGGCCTACGAGCAGTACTTC.

The V call is TRBV5-5, the J call TRBJ2-7; 9 bases map to TRBD1. The CDR3 has 15 amino acids. V shed 0 bases, J shed 7 bases, and the junction held 8 bases outside the gene matches. Germline V gene data show CDR1 as SGHKS and CDR2 as YYEKEE (reference sequence). The CDR3 here is CASSLGDRVRSEQYF. The CDR3 DNA sequence: TGTGCCAGCAGCTTGGGGGACAGGGTACGGAGTGAGCAGTACTTC.

Only a few counts were recorded for this clonotype. V is TRBV5-1 and J is TRBJ1-3; D perhaps matches TRBD1 (5 bases). In germline, CDR1 is SGHRS, CDR2 YFSETQ. The CDR3 has 16 residues. Between the trimmed V and J ends, which lost 2 bases and 0 bases, there was a span of 12 bases. The CDR3 region has the DNA TGCGCCAGCAGCTTTGGAGGGGCGAGCTCTGGAAACACCATATATTTT. Its protein product is CASSFGGASSGNTIYF.

This clonotype was seen a few times. The J gene is TRBJ1-2, the V gene TRBV29-1; no clear D. The V gene's germline CDR1 is SQVTM and CDR2 ANQGSEA. The CDR3 extends over 13 amino acids. The V end lost 4 bases, the J end lost 4 bases, and 13 bases lay between the germline ends. Here the CDR3 reads CSVGRADLYGYTF. CDR3 nucleotide sequence: TGCAGCGTTGGCCGGGCCGACCTCTATGGCTACACCTTC.

The CDR3 coding sequence is TGTGCCACCAGCAGAGACGGGAGGTTGCATGAAAAACTGTTTTTT. Amino acid sequence: CATSRDGRLHEKLFF. The chain employs TRBV15 and TRBJ1-4; D is undetermined. Germline V lookup: CDR1 LNHNV, CDR2 YYDKDF (reference sequence). Deletions cut 0 bases from V and 6 bases from J, with 11 bases between. This CDR3 contains 15 residues.

The rearrangement uses TRBV5-1 and TRBJ1-2; unclear D gene. The ends were cut back, 5 bases at V and 4 bases at J, with 15 bases in the middle. The V gene's germline CDR1 is SGHRS and CDR2 YFSETQ. This CDR3 has 14 amino acids. The CDR3 nucleotides are TGCGCCAGCAGGCGGGATGTTTATTTCTATGGCTACACCTTC. This codes for CASRRDVYFYGYTF. Using reference TRBV5-1 and TRBJ1-2 for the parts outside the CDR3, the full variable domain is KAGVTQTPRYLIKTRGQQVTLSCSPISGHRSVSWYQQTPGQGLQFLFEYFSETQRNKGNFPGRFSGRQFSNSRSEMNVSTLELGDSALYLCASRRDVYFYGYTFGSGTRLTVV.